These 2 T cell receptor beta chains originate from one sample sequenced in a study of blood T cell repertoires in COVID-19. Using immunoSEQ multiplex PCR, the repertoire was profiled, and TCRdb retains in-frame clones only, with some absent. The sample yields some 270,000 clones, almost 90% seen once. Sequencing was done on a sample of peripheral blood. These receptors originate from a woman aged 60-75 years with COVID-19, enrolled during active disease.

V gene TRBV4-3 combines with J gene TRBJ1-3; possibly TRBD1 for D (6 bases). V was clipped by 3 bases and J by 4 bases, with 16 bases between them. Germline V lookup: CDR1 LGHNA, CDR2 YSLEER. The CDR3 contains 16 residues. This chain's CDR3 is CASSQGDPGVGNTIYF. The CDR3 coding sequence is TGCGCCAGCAGCCAGGGAGATCCAGGGGTGGGAAACACCATATATTTT.

The V call is TRBV6-5, the J call TRBJ2-3; D gene unclear. Germline-derived CDR1 and CDR2 are MNHEY and SVGAGI. V was clipped by 4 bases and J by 1 base, with 6 bases between them. The CDR3 extends over 13 amino acids. The CDR3 sequence: CASSWRGTDTQYF. The CDR3 coding sequence is TGTGCCAGCAGTTGGAGAGGCACAGATACGCAGTATTTT.